The rows below give T cell receptor beta chains drawn from one sample of a study of long-term antiretroviral therapy in people with HIV. Sequenced by immunoSEQ multiplex PCR; TCRdb stores in-frame clones only, minus some. The sample shows tens of thousands of clones, over 80% of them seen only once. The sample was unsorted PBMCs, taken 0.8 years before starting antiretroviral therapy. Every receptor here comes from a man between 18 and 29 years old with HIV. The CDR3 runs from the conserved cysteine through the conserved F or W. D genes are given only for firm matches. Expanded clones are given a class, and other clones once, few, many or no size at all.

V,size,J,D,DNA,CDR3
TRBV30,once,TRBJ2-7,-,TGTGCCTGGGGTCGCCCGGAGGAGGAGCAGTACTTC,CAWGRPEEEQYF
TRBV4-1,-,TRBJ2-7,TRBD1,TGCGCCAGCAGCCCTGGGACAGGGAGCTCCTACGAGCAGTACTTC,CASSPGTGSSYEQYF
TRBV4-3,-,TRBJ2-6,TRBD1,TGCGCCAGCAGCCAAGATCATAGGAGACAGGGATCTGGGGCCAACGTCCTGACTTTC,CASSQDHRRQGSGANVLTF
TRBV19,once,TRBJ1-1,-,TGTGCCAGTAGTATAGTCTCAACAGGAGAAGCTTTCTTT,CASSIVSTGEAFF
TRBV9,-,TRBJ2-7,TRBD2,TGTGCCAGCAGCCCCCCTAGCGGGAGGGCCCCCTACGAGCAGTACTTC,CASSPPSGRAPYEQYF
TRBV7-9,-,TRBJ2-5,-,TGTGCCAGCAGCTTAGATTCGGGACTGGAGACCCAGTACTTC,CASSLDSGLETQYF
TRBV7-9,-,TRBJ1-1,-,TGTGCCAGCAGCTCGGACACAGGGCATAAAAACACTGAAGCTTTCTTT,CASSSDTGHKNTEAFF
TRBV18,-,TRBJ2-3,-,TGTGCCAGCTCCCAAGTAGTCGGAGATACGCAGTATTTT,CASSQVVGDTQYF
TRBV19,-,TRBJ2-3,TRBD1,TGTGCCAGTCAGAGGACAGGGCTGGATGGCACAGATACGCAGTATTTT,CASQRTGLDGTDTQYF
TRBV28,once,TRBJ2-7,-,TGTGCCAGCAGTTTTGCGGACGAGCAGTACTTC,CASSFADEQYF
TRBV27,few,TRBJ2-3,-,TGTGCCAGTTTGGAGACAGGCACAGATACGCAGTATTTT,CASLETGTDTQYF
TRBV5-8,-,TRBJ2-7,-,TGTGCCAGCAGCTTGGTATACGAGCAGTACTTC,CASSLVYEQYF
TRBV11-2,-,TRBJ1-1,-,TGTGCCAGCAGCTTAGGGGCGGGGGGGAACACTGAAGCTTTCTTT,CASSLGAGGNTEAFF
TRBV15,-,TRBJ1-2,TRBD1,TGTGCCACTTGGCCGGGACAGAGTAACTATGGCTACACCTTC,CATWPGQSNYGYTF
TRBV4-2,-,TRBJ2-7,-,TGTGCCAGCAGCCTACCGGGACTTGGTGGGGCCGAAACCTACGAGCAGTACTTC,CASSLPGLGGAETYEQYF
TRBV7-3,-,TRBJ2-2,-,TGTGCCAGCAGCCCAAACGGCGGATGGGGTCACAAGACGAACACCGGGGAGCTGTTTTTT,CASSPNGGWGHKTNTGELFF
TRBV30,-,TRBJ2-6,-,TGTGCCTGGACGACAGGCAGCTCTGGGGCCAACGTCCTGACTTTC,CAWTTGSSGANVLTF
TRBV2,-,TRBJ1-5,-,TGTGCCAGCAGTGAGTGGGTAGGACTGATTAATCAGCCCCAGCATTTT,CASSEWVGLINQPQHF
TRBV18,-,TRBJ2-7,TRBD2,TGTGCCAGCTCACCTGCGGCTGGGGGGGCCTACGAGCAGTACTTC,CASSPAAGGAYEQYF
TRBV27,-,TRBJ1-5,-,TGTGCCAGCAGTCCCTCAGGGGTTCAGCCCCAGCATTTT,CASSPSGVQPQHF
TRBV5-1,once,TRBJ2-3,-,TGCGCCAGCAGCGGAGGAGTTATCGGGACAGATACGCAGTATTTT,CASSGGVIGTDTQYF
TRBV27,-,TRBJ2-1,TRBD2,TGTGCCAGCAGTTTATCCGCGACTCTAGCGGGATCCAATGAGCAGTTCTTC,CASSLSATLAGSNEQFF
TRBV5-4,few,TRBJ1-5,TRBD1,TGTGCCAGCAGCCGGGACAGAGATCAGCCCCAGCATTTT,CASSRDRDQPQHF
TRBV5-1,-,TRBJ2-1,-,TGCGCCAGCAGCTTGGAGATACCCTACAATGAGCAGTTCTTC,CASSLEIPYNEQFF
TRBV10-3,-,TRBJ2-1,TRBD2,TGTGCCATCAGTGGGACTAGCGGGCCCTACAATGAGCAGTTCTTC,CAISGTSGPYNEQFF
TRBV6-5,-,TRBJ2-3,-,TGTGCCAGCAGTTACGATACTACCGGGACAGATACGCAGTATTTT,CASSYDTTGTDTQYF
TRBV10-2,-,TRBJ1-4,-,TGCGCCAGCAGTGATCCGGGGGGTTACGGAAGTGAAAAACTGTTTTTT,CASSDPGGYGSEKLFF
TRBV10-3,-,TRBJ2-3,TRBD1,TGTGCCAGCTCCCTTCGGGACAGCCGCCAGGATACGCAGTATTTT,CASSLRDSRQDTQYF
TRBV11-2,once,TRBJ1-1,TRBD1,TGTGCCAGCAGCGCCGGACAGGGGGGCATTAGGAACACTGAAGCTTTCTTT,CASSAGQGGIRNTEAFF
TRBV30,-,TRBJ1-6,TRBD1,TGTGCCTGGAGTGTTAGGACAGGTAGAAATTCACCCCTCCACTTT,CAWSVRTGRNSPLHF
TRBV30,-,TRBJ2-5,TRBD2,TGTGCCTGGAGGGGGACTAGCGGGGGGGCAGAGACCCAGTACTTC,CAWRGTSGGAETQYF
TRBV7-8,-,TRBJ1-3,-,TGTGCCAGCAGCTTTTCATCCAGAAGCTCTGGAAACACCATATATTTT,CASSFSSRSSGNTIYF
TRBV28,-,TRBJ2-7,-,TGTGCCAGCAGTTTTAGGCGTACCGAGCAGTACTTC,CASSFRRTEQYF
TRBV30,-,TRBJ1-1,TRBD1,TGTGCCTGGAGTCGGAGAACAGGGGTGAACACTGAAGCTTTCTTT,CAWSRRTGVNTEAFF
TRBV15,-,TRBJ1-2,-,TGTGCCACCAGCAGAAGAGGGACATTCGATGGCTACACCTTC,CATSRRGTFDGYTF
TRBV7-2,-,TRBJ2-3,TRBD2,TGTGCCAGCAGCTTACTTAGCGGGAGAGATACGCAGTATTTT,CASSLLSGRDTQYF
TRBV5-1,once,TRBJ2-7,-,TGCGCCAGCAGCTCGGGACCGACAGCCTACGAGCAGTACTTC,CASSSGPTAYEQYF
TRBV19,few,TRBJ1-6,-,TGTGCCAGTCAAACCACGGGGTTTGGCTCACCCCTCCACTTT,CASQTTGFGSPLHF
TRBV5-5,-,TRBJ2-1,TRBD2,TGTGCCAGCAGCTTAGGACTAGTCTTTCCTAGGGATGAGCAGTTCTTC,CASSLGLVFPRDEQFF
TRBV2,-,TRBJ1-1,-,TGTGCCAGCACCGACGGGGGGACGTTGAACACTGAAGCTTTCTTT,CASTDGGTLNTEAFF
TRBV7-2,-,TRBJ2-3,TRBD2,TGTGCCAGCAGCTCACCCTCCAGCGGGGCCACCTTCACAGATACGCAGTATTTT,CASSSPSSGATFTDTQYF
TRBV2,-,TRBJ2-3,-,TGTGCCAGCAGCGGGGAACGTACAGATACGCAGTATTTT,CASSGERTDTQYF
TRBV7-2,few,TRBJ1-6,-,TGTGCCAGCAGTTTTAATTCACCCCTCCACTTT,CASSFNSPLHF
TRBV27,once,TRBJ1-5,-,TGTGCCAGCAGTTTATCGGGGGCAGGGAATCAGCCCCAGCATTTT,CASSLSGAGNQPQHF
TRBV28,-,TRBJ2-1,-,TGTGCCAGCAGTTCCGTTCGTCGGACAACCTACAATGAGCAGTTCTTC,CASSSVRRTTYNEQFF
TRBV18,-,TRBJ1-1,-,TGTGCCAGCTCACCACCGGGGAACACTGAAGCTTTCTTT,CASSPPGNTEAFF
TRBV13,-,TRBJ2-5,-,TGTGCCAGCAGCTTTCGGGGGCGGGGCCCTTTGGGGGAGACCCAGTACTTC,CASSFRGRGPLGETQYF
TRBV6-5,once,TRBJ2-1,-,TGTGCCAGCAGTTACTCGCCCCGTGGTGGTGAGCAGTTCTTC,CASSYSPRGGEQFF
TRBV30,-,TRBJ1-3,-,TGTGCCTGGAGAGGGAGCGGAAACACCATATATTTT,CAWRGSGNTIYF
TRBV13,once,TRBJ2-1,-,TGTGCCAGCAGCGACTGGGGCGCGGACAATGAGCAGTTCTTC,CASSDWGADNEQFF
TRBV6-5,once,TRBJ2-7,TRBD1,TGTGCCAGCAGTGACTCAGGACAGGGCAGCTACGAGCAGTACTTC,CASSDSGQGSYEQYF
TRBV6-5,-,TRBJ2-2,TRBD1,TGTGCCAGCAGTTACGGACAGGGGACGAACACCGGGGAGCTGTTTTTT,CASSYGQGTNTGELFF
TRBV7-8,-,TRBJ2-1,-,TGTGCCAGCAGCTTACTGTCAGTAGTCAATGAGCAGTTCTTC,CASSLLSVVNEQFF
TRBV7-6,-,TRBJ2-7,-,TGTGCCAGCAGCTTAGCACCAGGGGCCGACGAGCAGTACTTC,CASSLAPGADEQYF
TRBV12-5,-,TRBJ1-2,-,TGTGCTAGTGGTCCCCCCCCGGACAGAGACTATGGCTACACCTTC,CASGPPPDRDYGYTF
TRBV27,-,TRBJ2-2,-,TGTGCCAGCAGCCGTACGTACAACACCGGGGAGCTGTTTTTT,CASSRTYNTGELFF
TRBV7-2,-,TRBJ1-2,-,TGTGCCAGCAGCCCCAACCCCGGGACGGATTATGGCTACACCTTC,CASSPNPGTDYGYTF
TRBV30,-,TRBJ1-5,-,TGTGCCTGGAGTGTAAGGGGTTTCAATCAGCCCCAGCATTTT,CAWSVRGFNQPQHF
TRBV29-1,-,TRBJ2-2,TRBD1,TGCAGCGTTCCCGGGACAGGGGCGCGGACCGGGGAGCTGTTTTTT,CSVPGTGARTGELFF
TRBV7-2,few,TRBJ2-1,TRBD1,TGTGCCAGCAGCCGGGGGACAGGACGTTACAATGAGCAGTTCTTC,CASSRGTGRYNEQFF